Presented here are 9 T cell receptor beta chains from one specimen sequenced in a study of identical twins. TCRdb reprocessed the 5' RACE reads with MiXCR, giving one entry per CDR3 protein. The sample contains 750,000 to 950,000 distinct CDR3 sequences, around an eighth of which appear only once. These data were also filed under a second study, of yellow fever vaccine responses in identical twins.

The sequenced sample consisted of PBMCs. These receptors came from a woman between 18 and 30 years old in good health.

This clonotype was picked up a small number of times. The chain links TRBV20-1 to TRBJ2-7; weak D call: TRBD2 (6 bases). Looked up from germline, CDR1 is DFQATT and CDR2 is SNEGSKA (reference sequence). The CDR3 loop spans 12 amino acids. The V end was cut by 3 bases, the J end by 5 bases, with 11 bases between. CDR3 loop: CSASPGGHEQYF. The CDR3 region has the DNA TGCAGTGCTAGCCCCGGAGGGCACGAGCAGTACTTC.

In regard to this clonotype: Germline is not matched at one junction end, which may reflect a read error. This chain uses TRBV20-1 with TRBJ1-1; unclear D gene. The CDR3 is 11 amino acids. The germline CDR1 and CDR2 sequences are DFQATT and SNEGSKA (reference sequence). This CDR3 reads CRARVYTEAFF. In DNA, the CDR3 is TGCAGAGCTAGGGTGTACACTGAAGCTTTCTTT.

At least ten counts were recorded for this clonotype. The chain recombines TRBV12-3 or TRBV12-4 with TRBJ2-5; D might be TRBD2 (6 bases). Between the trimmed V and J ends, which lost 7 bases and 2 bases, there was a span of 11 bases. The CDR3 has 13 residues. CDR3 sequence reads: CASTPGLQETQYF. Written as DNA, the CDR3 is TGTGCCAGCACTCCGGGACTTCAAGAGACCCAGTACTTC.

The rearrangement uses TRBV2 and TRBJ2-7, with D tentatively TRBD1 (5 bases). V was clipped by 4 bases and J by 3 bases, with 10 bases between them. Germline V gene sequence: CDR1 SNHLY, CDR2 FYNNEI. There are 13 residues in the CDR3. CDR3 nucleotide sequence: TGTGCCAGCAGTGTAAGGACAAACTACGAGCAGTACTTC. It specifies CASSVRTNYEQYF. Complete variable domain (other parts from reference TRBV2 and TRBJ2-7): EPEVTQTPSHQVTQMGQEVILRCVPISNHLYFYWYRQILGQKVEFLVSFYNNEISEKSEIFDDQFSVERPDGSNFTLKIRSTKLEDSAMYFCASSVRTNYEQYFGPGTRLTVT.

This clonotype showed up many times. V and J are TRBV19 and TRBJ1-1, with TRBD1 matching 10 bases. The germline V gene encodes CDR1 LNHDA and CDR2 SQIVND (reference sequence). The CDR3 is made up of 14 amino acids. With V trimmed by 5 bases and J by 4 bases, 4 bases remained unmatched. The CDR3 region is CASSPGTGVTEAFF. The CDR3 DNA reads TGTGCCAGTAGTCCCGGGACAGGGGTCACTGAAGCTTTCTTT.

This clonotype was observed a few times. The gene calls are TRBV9 and TRBJ2-1; TRBD1 matches at 8 bases. This CDR3 region has 14 residues. Trimming cost V 3 bases and J 6 bases; bases outside gene matches: 5. In germline, CDR1 is SGDLS, CDR2 YYNGEE. CDR3 DNA sequence: TGTGCCAGCAGCGACGGACAGGGTGTCAATGAGCAGTTCTTC. Protein: CASSDGQGVNEQFF.

This chain links TRBV2 with TRBJ2-1, with TRBD2 matching 7 bases. Trimming at V came to 0 bases and at J to 5 bases, leaving 4 bases not matched to a gene. CDR1 is SNHLY, CDR2 FYNNEI, per germline. This CDR3 is 15 amino acids long. CDR3 region: CASSEAWGGNNEQFF. The CDR3 DNA is TGTGCCAGCAGTGAAGCGTGGGGGGGGAACAATGAGCAGTTCTTC.

The chain joins TRBV18 to TRBJ1-2; 7 bases are a match to TRBD1. The V gene's germline CDR1 is KGHSH and CDR2 LQKENI. The CDR3 loop spans 15 amino acids. The V gene end was trimmed by 0 bases and the J gene end by 8 bases; junction bases not matched to a gene: 9. The CDR3 is CASSPPGQASGGYTF. In DNA, the CDR3 is TGTGCCAGCTCACCACCAGGACAGGCAAGCGGCGGCTACACCTTC.

V is TRBV27 and J is TRBJ2-2; 9 positions match TRBD2. Germline loops: CDR1 MNHEY, CDR2 SMNVEV (reference sequence). This CDR3 comprises 14 residues. V dropped 5 bases and J dropped 5; count of bases not matched to a gene: 3. The CDR3 spells CASSRTSETGELFF. CDR3 DNA: TGTGCCAGCAGTAGGACTAGCGAGACCGGGGAGCTGTTTTTT.